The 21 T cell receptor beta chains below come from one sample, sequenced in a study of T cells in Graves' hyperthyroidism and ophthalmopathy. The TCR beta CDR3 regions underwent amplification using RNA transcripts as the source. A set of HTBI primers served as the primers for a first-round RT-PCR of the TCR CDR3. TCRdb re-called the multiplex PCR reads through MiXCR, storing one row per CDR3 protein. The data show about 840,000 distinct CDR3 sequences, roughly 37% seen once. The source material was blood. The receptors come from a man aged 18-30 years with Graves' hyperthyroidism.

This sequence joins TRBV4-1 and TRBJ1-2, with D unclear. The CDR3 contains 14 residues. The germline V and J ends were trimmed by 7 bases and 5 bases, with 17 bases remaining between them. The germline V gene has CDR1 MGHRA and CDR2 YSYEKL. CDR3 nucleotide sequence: TGCGCCAGCAACCCACCGGGCGTAGGATATGGCTACACCTTC. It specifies CASNPPGVGYGYTF.

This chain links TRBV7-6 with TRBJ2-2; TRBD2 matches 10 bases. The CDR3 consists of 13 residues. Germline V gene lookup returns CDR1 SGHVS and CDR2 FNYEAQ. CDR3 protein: CALSGRATGELFF. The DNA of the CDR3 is TGTGCTCTCAGCGGGAGGGCCACCGGGGAGCTGTTTTTT.

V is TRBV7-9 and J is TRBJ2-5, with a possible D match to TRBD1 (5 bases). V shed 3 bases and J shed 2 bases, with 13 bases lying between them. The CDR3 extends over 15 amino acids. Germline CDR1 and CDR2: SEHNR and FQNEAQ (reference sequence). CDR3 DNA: TGTGCCAGCAGCTTGGTCAGGGTTTCGCAAGAGACCCAGTACTTC. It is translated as CASSLVRVSQETQYF. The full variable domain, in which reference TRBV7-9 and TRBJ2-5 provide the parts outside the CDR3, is DTGVSQNPRHKITKRGQNVTFRCDPISEHNRLYWYRQTLGQGPEFLTYFQNEAQLEKSRLLSDRFSAERPKGSFSTLEIQRTEQGDSAMYLCASSLVRVSQETQYFGPGTRLLVL.

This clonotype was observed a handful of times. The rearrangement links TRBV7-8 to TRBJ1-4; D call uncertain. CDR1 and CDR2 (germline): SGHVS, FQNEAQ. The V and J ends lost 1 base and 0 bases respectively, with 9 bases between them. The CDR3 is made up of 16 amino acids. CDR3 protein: CASSLDGVTTNEKLFF. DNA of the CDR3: TGTGCCAGCAGCTTAGACGGGGTGACAACTAATGAAAAACTGTTTTTT.

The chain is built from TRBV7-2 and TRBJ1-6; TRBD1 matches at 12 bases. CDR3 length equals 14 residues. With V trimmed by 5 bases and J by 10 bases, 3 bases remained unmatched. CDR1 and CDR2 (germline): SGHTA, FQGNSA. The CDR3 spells CASSGDRGQSPLHF. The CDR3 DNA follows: TGTGCCAGCAGCGGGGACAGGGGGCAGTCACCCCTCCACTTT.

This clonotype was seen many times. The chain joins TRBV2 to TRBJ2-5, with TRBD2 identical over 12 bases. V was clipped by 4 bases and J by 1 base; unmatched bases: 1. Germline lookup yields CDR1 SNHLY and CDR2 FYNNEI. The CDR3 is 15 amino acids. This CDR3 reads CASSGTSGIQETQYF. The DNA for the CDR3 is TGTGCCAGCAGTGGGACTAGCGGGATCCAAGAGACCCAGTACTTC.

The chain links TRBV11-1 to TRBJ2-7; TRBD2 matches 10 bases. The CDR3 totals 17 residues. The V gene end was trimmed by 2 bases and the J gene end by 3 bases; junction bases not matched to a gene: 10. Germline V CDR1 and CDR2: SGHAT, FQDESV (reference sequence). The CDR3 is CASSLSRTSGFDYEQYF. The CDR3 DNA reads TGTGCCAGCAGCTTAAGTCGGACTAGCGGTTTCGACTACGAGCAGTACTTC.

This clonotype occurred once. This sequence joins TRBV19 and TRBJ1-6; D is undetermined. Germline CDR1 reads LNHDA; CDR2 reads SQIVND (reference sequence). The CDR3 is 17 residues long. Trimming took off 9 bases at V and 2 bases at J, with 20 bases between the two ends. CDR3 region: CASSPHLRRPYNSPLHF. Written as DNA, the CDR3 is TGTGCCAGCAGTCCTCACCTCAGGAGGCCCTATAATTCACCCCTCCACTTT.

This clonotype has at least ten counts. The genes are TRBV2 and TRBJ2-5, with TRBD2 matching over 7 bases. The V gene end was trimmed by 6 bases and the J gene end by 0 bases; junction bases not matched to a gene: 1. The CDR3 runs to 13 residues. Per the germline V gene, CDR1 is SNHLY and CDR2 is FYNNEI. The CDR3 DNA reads TGTGCCAGCAGCGGACTAGACCAAGAGACCCAGTACTTC. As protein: CASSGLDQETQYF.

CDR3 DNA sequence: TGCGCCAGCAGCTTGTATACAGGGGAAGGCGGCGAGACCCAGTACTTC. It is translated as CASSLYTGEGGETQYF. The rearrangement uses TRBV5-1 and TRBJ2-5; TRBD1 matches 7 bases. V was pared by 1 base and J by 5 bases, with 11 bases of the junction left unmatched. Germline V CDR1 and CDR2: SGHRS, YFSETQ. This CDR3 has 16 residues.

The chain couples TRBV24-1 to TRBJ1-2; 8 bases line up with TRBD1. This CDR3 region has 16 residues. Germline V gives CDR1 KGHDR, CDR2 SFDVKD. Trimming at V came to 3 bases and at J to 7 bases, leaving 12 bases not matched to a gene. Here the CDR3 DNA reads TGTGCCACCAGTGATCCATCGACAGGGGAGTCGGGTGGCTACACCTTC. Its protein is CATSDPSTGESGGYTF.

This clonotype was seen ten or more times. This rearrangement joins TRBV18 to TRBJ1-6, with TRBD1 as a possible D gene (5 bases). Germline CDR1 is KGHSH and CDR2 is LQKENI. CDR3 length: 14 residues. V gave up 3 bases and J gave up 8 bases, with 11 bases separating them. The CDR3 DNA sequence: TGTGCCAGCTCACCGGGGGGTATGGATTCACCCCTCCACTTT. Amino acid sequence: CASSPGGMDSPLHF.

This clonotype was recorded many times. CDR3 loop: CASSEGGITPLETQYF. In DNA, the CDR3 is TGTGCCAGCAGTGAAGGAGGCATTACACCACTTGAGACCCAGTACTTC. The chain uses TRBV2 and TRBJ2-5; D remains unclear. The length of the CDR3 is 16 residues. Looked up from germline, CDR1 is SNHLY and CDR2 is FYNNEI. V dropped 1 base and J dropped 5 bases, with 17 bases sitting between them.

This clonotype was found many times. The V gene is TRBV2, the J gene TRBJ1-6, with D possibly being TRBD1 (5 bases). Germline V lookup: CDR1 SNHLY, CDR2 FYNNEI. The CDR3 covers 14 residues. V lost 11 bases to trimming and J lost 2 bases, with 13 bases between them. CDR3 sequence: CAGREGAYNSPLHF. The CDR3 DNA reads TGTGCCGGAAGGGAAGGGGCCTATAATTCACCCCTCCACTTT.

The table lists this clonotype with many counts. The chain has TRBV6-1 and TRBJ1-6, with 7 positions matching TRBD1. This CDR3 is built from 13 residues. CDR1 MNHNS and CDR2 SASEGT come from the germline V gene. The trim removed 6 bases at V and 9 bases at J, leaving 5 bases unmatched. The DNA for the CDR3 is TGTGCCAGCAGACGACAGGGAGGTTCACCCCTCCACTTT. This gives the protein CASRRQGGSPLHF.

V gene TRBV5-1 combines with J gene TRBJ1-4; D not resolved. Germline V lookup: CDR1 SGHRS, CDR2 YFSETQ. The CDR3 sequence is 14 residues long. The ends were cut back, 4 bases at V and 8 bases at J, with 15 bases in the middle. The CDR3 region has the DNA TGCGCCAGCAGCCCGAGAAGTCCGGAGGAAAAACTGTTTTTT. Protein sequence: CASSPRSPEEKLFF.

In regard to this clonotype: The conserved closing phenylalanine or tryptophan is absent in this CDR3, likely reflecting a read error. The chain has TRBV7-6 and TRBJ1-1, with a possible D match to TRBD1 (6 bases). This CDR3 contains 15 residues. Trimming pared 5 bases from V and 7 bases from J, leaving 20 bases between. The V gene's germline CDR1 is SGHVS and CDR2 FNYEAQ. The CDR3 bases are TGTGCCAGCAGCCCCATTGAGGGGGTGGGGAGTGAAGCTTTCTCT. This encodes CASSPIEGVGSEAFS.

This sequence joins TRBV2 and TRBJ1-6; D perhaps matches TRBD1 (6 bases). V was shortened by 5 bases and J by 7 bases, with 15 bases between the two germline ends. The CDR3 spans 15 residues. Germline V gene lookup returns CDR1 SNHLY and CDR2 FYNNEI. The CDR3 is CASSPIRGENSPLHF. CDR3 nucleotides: TGTGCCAGCAGTCCAATCAGGGGAGAAAATTCACCCCTCCACTTT.

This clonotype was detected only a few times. CDR3 sequence reads: CASASEGNQPQHF. DNA for the CDR3: TGTGCCAGCGCGTCAGAGGGCAATCAGCCCCAGCATTTT. J is TRBJ1-5 and V is TRBV18; unclear D gene. Germline CDR1 and CDR2: KGHSH and LQKENI. The CDR3 contains 13 residues. Deletions cut 8 bases from V and 2 bases from J, with 10 bases between.

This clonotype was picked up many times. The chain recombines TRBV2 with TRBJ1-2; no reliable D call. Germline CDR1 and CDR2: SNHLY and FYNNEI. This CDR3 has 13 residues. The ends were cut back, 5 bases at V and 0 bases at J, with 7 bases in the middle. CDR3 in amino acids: CASSRVTNYGYTF. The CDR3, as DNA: TGTGCCAGCAGTCGAGTTACTAACTATGGCTACACCTTC.

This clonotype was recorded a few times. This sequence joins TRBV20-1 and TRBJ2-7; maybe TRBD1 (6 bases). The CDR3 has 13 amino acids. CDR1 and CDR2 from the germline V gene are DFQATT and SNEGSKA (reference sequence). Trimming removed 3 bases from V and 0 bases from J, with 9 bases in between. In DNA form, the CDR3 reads TGCAGTGCTAGTACAGGGCCCTCCTACGAGCAGTACTTC. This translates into CSASTGPSYEQYF.